Listed here are 31 T cell receptor beta chains from one sample, sequenced in a study of graft-versus-host responses after intestinal transplantation. Sequenced by immunoSEQ multiplex PCR; TCRdb stores in-frame clones only, minus some. The sample holds over 45,000 clones, about 90% seen once. The source material was PBMCs, sampled 26 days after transplant. The receptors come from a human patient who received an intestinal transplant, so some T cells may come from the graft donor.

The J gene is TRBJ2-5, the V gene TRBV28; TRBD2 aligns across 11 bases. The germline V gene has CDR1 MDHEN and CDR2 SYDVKM. After removal of 4 bases from V and 5 bases from J, the junction contained 15 bases not matched to a gene. CDR3 size: 18 residues. CDR3: CASSSVLAGGLRGETQYF. CDR3 sequence (DNA): TGTGCCAGCAGTTCCGTGCTAGCGGGAGGCCTACGAGGGGAGACCCAGTACTTC. Supplemented by reference TRBV28 and TRBJ2-5, the full variable domain reads DVKVTQSSRYLVKRTGEKVFLECVQDMDHENMFWYRQDPGLGLRLIYFSYDVKMKEKGDIPEGYSVSREKKERFSLILESASTNQTSMYLCASSSVLAGGLRGETQYFGPGTRLLVL.

The J gene is TRBJ2-5, the V gene TRBV11-3; possibly TRBD2 for D (5 bases). This CDR3 comprises 14 residues. The V end was cut by 0 bases, the J end by 4 bases, with 9 bases between. The germline CDR1 and CDR2 sequences are SGHNT and YENEEA. In DNA form, the CDR3 reads TGTGCCAGCAGCTTAGACGGGAACGGAGAGACCCAGTACTTC. Its translation is CASSLDGNGETQYF.

This chain joins TRBV6-1 and TRBJ1-3, with D unresolved. The CDR3 is 14 amino acids. Looked up from germline, CDR1 is MNHNS and CDR2 is SASEGT. The V and J ends lost 6 bases and 6 bases respectively, with 15 bases between them. CDR3: CASSPGEGENTIYF. The CDR3 DNA follows: TGTGCCAGCAGCCCGGGTGAGGGTGAAAACACCATATATTTT.

This chain links TRBV5-1 with TRBJ2-5, with 9 nucleotides matching TRBD1. Germline V CDR1 and CDR2: SGHRS, YFSETQ. The CDR3 runs 15 residues. V shed 7 bases and J 5 bases; nucleotides not matched to a gene: 12. Written as DNA, the CDR3 is TGCGCCAGCCAGGCGGGACAGGGCATTAGGGAGACCCAGTACTTC. This gives the protein CASQAGQGIRETQYF.

The chain links TRBV28 to TRBJ1-5; D is undetermined. The V gene's germline CDR1 is MDHEN and CDR2 SYDVKM. The germline V and J ends were trimmed by 7 bases and 3 bases, with 7 bases remaining between them. This CDR3 spans 12 amino acids. The CDR3 DNA is TGTGCCAGCACCGGTCTCAATCAGCCCCAGCATTTT. Amino acids: CASTGLNQPQHF.

The chain combines TRBV19 with TRBJ2-7; tentatively, D is TRBD2 (6 bases). Germline CDR1 LNHDA, CDR2 SQIVND (reference sequence). The CDR3 consists of 13 residues. Trimming cost V 4 bases and J 6 bases, with 13 bases left between them. The CDR3 loop reads CASSTGTFGEQYV. The CDR3, as DNA: TGTGCCAGTAGTACCGGGACTTTTGGCGAGCAGTACGTC.

The chain links TRBV28 to TRBJ2-1; D remains ambiguous. The V end was cut by 1 base, the J end by 13 bases, with 8 bases between. The germline V gene encodes CDR1 MDHEN and CDR2 SYDVKM. The CDR3 spans 11 residues. The DNA for the CDR3 is TGTGCCAGCAGTTTATCTGCACTCCAGTTCTTC. As protein: CASSLSALQFF.

V is TRBV28 and J is TRBJ2-7, with 10 bases fitting TRBD1. Germline-derived CDR1 and CDR2 are MDHEN and SYDVKM. J was trimmed by 6 bases and V by 2 bases; bases with no gene match: 4. The CDR3 contains 14 residues. The CDR3 DNA sequence: TGTGCCAGCAGTTTAGGCGGGACAGGGGCCGAGCAGTACGTC. Its protein product is CASSLGGTGAEQYV.

The gene calls are TRBV30 and TRBJ2-3; 10 nucleotides line up with TRBD2. The CDR3 is made up of 14 amino acids. The trim removed 3 bases at V and 4 bases at J, leaving 4 bases unmatched. From germline, CDR1 is GTSNPN and CDR2 SVGIG (reference sequence). The CDR3 here is CAWRLAGSADTQYF. The DNA of the CDR3 is TGTGCCTGGAGACTAGCGGGGTCGGCAGATACGCAGTATTTT.

The gene calls are TRBV5-6 and TRBJ2-3; D may be TRBD1 (5 bases). This CDR3 comprises 14 residues. Between the trimmed V and J ends, which lost 0 bases and 2 bases, there was a span of 7 bases. The germline CDR1 and CDR2 sequences are SGHDT and YYEEEE. CDR3 DNA: TGTGCCAGCAGCTTGGGACAGTCCACAGATACGCAGTATTTT. The encoded protein is CASSLGQSTDTQYF.

The V call is TRBV2, the J call TRBJ2-5; maybe TRBD2 (6 bases). The CDR3 is 16 amino acids. The germline CDR1 and CDR2 sequences are SNHLY and FYNNEI. Trimming cost V 6 bases and J 0 bases, with 17 bases left between them. The CDR3 coding sequence is TGTGCCAGCAGCCCCTCGCGGGGCGGGTACCAAGAGACCCAGTACTTC. It yields the protein CASSPSRGGYQETQYF.

V gene TRBV7-2 combines with J gene TRBJ1-1; 7 bases fit TRBD1. The CDR3 is made up of 15 amino acids. CDR1 is SGHTA and CDR2 is FQGNSA in the germline V gene. Unmatched junction bases numbered 6, after V lost 5 bases and J lost 0 bases. CDR3 residues: CASSLGDRLNTEAFF. In DNA, the CDR3 is TGTGCCAGCAGCCTCGGGGACAGACTGAACACTGAAGCTTTCTTT.

V gene TRBV7-2 combines with J gene TRBJ2-3; TRBD2 is a possible D gene (6 bases). Per the germline V gene, CDR1 is SGHTA and CDR2 is FQGNSA. V was clipped by 5 bases and J by 2 bases, with 8 bases between them. The CDR3 has 13 amino acids. CDR3 in DNA: TGTGCCAGCAGCCGGGACTCCACAGATACGCAGTATTTT. Its protein is CASSRDSTDTQYF.

CDR3 sequence reads: CASSSTKEDTEAFF. In DNA form, the CDR3 reads TGCGCCAGCAGCTCCACAAAGGAGGACACTGAAGCTTTCTTT. This chain uses TRBV5-1 with TRBJ1-1; D uncertain. Trimming took off 3 bases at V and 3 bases at J, with 12 bases between the two ends. Germline V gene sequence: CDR1 SGHRS, CDR2 YFSETQ. This CDR3 is 14 amino acids long. The full variable domain, with the rest looked up from reference TRBV5-1 and TRBJ1-1, is KAGVTQTPRYLIKTRGQQVTLSCSPISGHRSVSWYQQTPGQGLQFLFEYFSETQRNKGNFPGRFSGRQFSNSRSEMNVSTLELGDSALYLCASSSTKEDTEAFFGQGTRLTVV.

CDR3 loop: CASSDNRGHLVATNEKLFF. DNA of the CDR3: TGTGCCAGCAGTGACAACAGGGGGCATTTAGTTGCAACTAATGAAAAACTGTTTTTT. V is TRBV6-4 and J is TRBJ1-4; 9 bases align to TRBD1. The CDR3 has 19 residues. Per germline, CDR1 MRHNA and CDR2 SNTAGT. V gave up 2 bases and J gave up 0 bases; unmatched junction bases: 10.

This clone was recorded a few times. This chain uses TRBV5-6 with TRBJ1-4; weak D call: TRBD1 (5 bases). This CDR3 region has 12 residues. Germline CDR1 is SGHDT and CDR2 is YYEEEE. Trimming took off 4 bases at V and 13 bases at J, with 14 bases between the two ends. DNA for the CDR3: TGTGCCAGCAGCGCAGGGTCGCAACGACTGTTTTTT. As protein: CASSAGSQRLFF.

The gene calls are TRBV5-1 and TRBJ1-5; D is unresolved. CDR1 and CDR2 (germline): SGHRS, YFSETQ. The V gene lost 0 bases and the J gene lost 9 bases, with 10 bases spanning the gap. The CDR3 sequence is 13 residues long. The CDR3 DNA is TGCGCCAGCAGCTTGGAGTCAAGCGGGCCCCAGCATTTT. It translates to CASSLESSGPQHF.

V is TRBV28 and J is TRBJ1-6; unclear D gene. The CDR3 totals 18 residues. Germline V CDR1 and CDR2: MDHEN, SYDVKM. Trimming took 11 bases from V and 0 from J, leaving 23 bases between them. In DNA, the CDR3 is TGTGCCTCTCGATGGGCAGTTGAAGGTAGCTCCTATAATTCACCCCTCCACTTT. This translates into CASRWAVEGSSYNSPLHF.

The gene calls are TRBV5-1 and TRBJ2-1, with TRBD2 matching over 12 bases. Germline V lookup: CDR1 SGHRS, CDR2 YFSETQ. CDR3 length: 20 residues. The V and J ends lost 0 bases and 4 bases, in that order; junction bases with no gene match: 14. The CDR3 DNA follows: TGCGCCAGCAGCTTGGCCATTCTTCTAGCGGGGGGGCCCGGGTACAATGAGCAGTTCTTC. It specifies CASSLAILLAGGPGYNEQFF.

The V gene is TRBV6-5, the J gene TRBJ2-3; TRBD2 matches at 9 bases. The CDR3 runs to 15 residues. From germline, CDR1 is MNHEY and CDR2 SVGAGI. V lost 3 bases and J lost 1; bases outside the gene matches: 2. The chain's CDR3 is CASSYGGRGTDTQYF. The CDR3 DNA reads as TGTGCCAGCAGTTATGGCGGGAGGGGCACAGATACGCAGTATTTT.

The chain couples TRBV4-3 to TRBJ1-3; D uncertain. V was shortened by 0 bases and J by 0 bases, with 6 bases between the two germline ends. The CDR3 sequence is 15 residues long. CDR1 and CDR2 (germline): LGHNA, YSLEER. The DNA for the CDR3 is TGCGCCAGCAGCCAAGATACGGGCTCTGGAAACACCATATATTTT. Encoded protein: CASSQDTGSGNTIYF.

The chain recombines TRBV5-4 with TRBJ2-5; TRBD2 aligns across 10 bases. Unmatched junction bases numbered 1, after V lost 0 bases and J lost 2 bases. The CDR3 is made up of 15 amino acids. Germline CDR1 reads SGHNT; CDR2 reads YYREEE (reference sequence). The CDR3 coding sequence is TGTGCCAGCAGCTTGGAACTAGCGGGGCAAGAGACCCAGTACTTC. As protein: CASSLELAGQETQYF.

V gene TRBV11-2 combines with J gene TRBJ2-3; 9 bases map to TRBD2. The CDR3 sequence is 19 residues long. Germline V lookup: CDR1 SGHAT, CDR2 FQNNGV. J was trimmed by 1 base and V by 1 base; bases with no gene match: 12. This CDR3 is CASSLGGGAGPPGTDTQYF. Written as DNA, the CDR3 is TGTGCCAGCAGCTTAGGCGGGGGGGCTGGTCCCCCTGGCACAGATACGCAGTATTTT. The entire variable domain, with the rest obtained from reference TRBV11-2 and TRBJ2-3, is as follows: EAGVAQSPRYKIIEKRQSVAFWCNPISGHATLYWYQQILGQGPKLLIQFQNNGVVDDSQLPKDRFSAERLKGVDSTLKIQPAKLEDSAVYLCASSLGGGAGPPGTDTQYFGPGTRLTVL.

The chain links TRBV4-1 to TRBJ2-5, with 7 bases matching TRBD1. After removal of 0 bases from V and 4 bases from J, the junction contained 5 bases not matched to a gene. Germline V CDR1 and CDR2: MGHRA, YSYEKL. The CDR3 contains 15 residues. CDR3 residues: CASSQDTGQVETQYF. For the CDR3, the DNA is TGCGCCAGCAGCCAAGATACCGGACAGGTAGAGACCCAGTACTTC.

V is TRBV27 and J is TRBJ1-1; 9 bases map to TRBD1. The V segment lost 2 bases and the J segment 4 bases; nucleotides outside the gene matches: 8. The length of the CDR3 is 16 residues. CDR1 MNHEY and CDR2 SMNVEV come from the germline V gene (reference sequence). The CDR3 DNA reads as TGTGCCAGCAGTTTAAGTACAGGGGGCTTGACCACTGAAGCTTTCTTT. It encodes CASSLSTGGLTTEAFF.

This chain uses TRBV4-2 with TRBJ2-7, with TRBD2 matching over 9 bases. Germline CDR1 is LGHNA and CDR2 is YNFKEQ. The CDR3 spans 16 residues. The V and J ends lost 0 bases and 5 bases, in that order; junction bases with no gene match: 8. The CDR3 spells CASSQEGAGGPHEQYF. Written as DNA, the CDR3 is TGTGCCAGCAGCCAAGAGGGGGCGGGGGGGCCCCACGAGCAGTACTTC.

This clone has a handful of counts. The J gene is TRBJ1-2, the V gene TRBV19; D gene unclear. The CDR3 consists of 13 residues. V lost 3 bases and J lost 2, with 7 bases in between. CDR1 is LNHDA and CDR2 is SQIVND in the germline V gene (reference sequence). The CDR3 DNA follows: TGTGCCAGTAGTATGGGCGAAAACTATGGCTACACCTTC. This gives the protein CASSMGENYGYTF.

V usage is TRBV7-9 and J usage is TRBJ1-2; the D is unclear. Germline V gene data show CDR1 as SEHNR and CDR2 as FQNEAQ (reference sequence). This CDR3 comprises 14 residues. Trimming shortened V by 5 bases and J by 2 bases, and 12 bases separated the two germline ends. CDR3 nucleotide sequence: TGTGCCAGCAGCCCCCCCTCTTCGAACTATGGCTACACCTTC. Its protein product is CASSPPSSNYGYTF.

The table lists this clone with a count of one. This chain joins TRBV27 and TRBJ1-2, with TRBD1 identical over 11 bases. CDR1 is MNHEY, CDR2 SMNVEV, per germline (reference sequence). Losses at the gene ends were 8 bases for V and 2 bases for J; bases not matched to a gene: 16. The CDR3 extends over 18 amino acids. CDR3 in amino acids: CASGVMGQGVKSNYGYTF. CDR3 DNA: TGTGCCAGCGGCGTAATGGGACAGGGGGTAAAATCCAACTATGGCTACACCTTC.

J is TRBJ2-3 and V is TRBV5-6; D is possibly TRBD2 (7 bases). Germline assignment: CDR1 SGHDT and CDR2 YYEEEE. CDR3 length equals 14 residues. Trimming removed 4 bases from V and 3 bases from J, with 12 bases in between. The CDR3 region has the DNA TGTGCCAGCAGCGCTGGGGGGGCAACAGATACGCAGTATTTT. Protein sequence: CASSAGGATDTQYF.

The gene calls are TRBV27 and TRBJ1-1; D gene uncertain. Trimming removed 3 bases at V and 0 bases at J, with 11 bases between. Germline loops: CDR1 MNHEY, CDR2 SMNVEV (reference sequence). This CDR3 has 15 residues. The chain's CDR3 is CASSLSGRLNTEAFF. The CDR3 DNA sequence: TGTGCCAGCAGTTTGTCAGGCCGACTGAACACTGAAGCTTTCTTT.